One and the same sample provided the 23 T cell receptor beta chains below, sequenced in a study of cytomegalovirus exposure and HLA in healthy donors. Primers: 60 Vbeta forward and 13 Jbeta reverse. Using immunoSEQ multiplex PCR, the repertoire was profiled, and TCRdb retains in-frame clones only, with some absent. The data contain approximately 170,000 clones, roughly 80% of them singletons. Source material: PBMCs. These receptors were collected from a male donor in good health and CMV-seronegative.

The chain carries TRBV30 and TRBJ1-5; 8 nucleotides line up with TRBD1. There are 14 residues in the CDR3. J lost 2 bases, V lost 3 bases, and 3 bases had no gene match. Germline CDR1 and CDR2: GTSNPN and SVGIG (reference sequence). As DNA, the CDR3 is TGTGCCTGGAGCCCGGGACAGGGCAATCAGCCCCAGCATTTT. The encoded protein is CAWSPGQGNQPQHF.

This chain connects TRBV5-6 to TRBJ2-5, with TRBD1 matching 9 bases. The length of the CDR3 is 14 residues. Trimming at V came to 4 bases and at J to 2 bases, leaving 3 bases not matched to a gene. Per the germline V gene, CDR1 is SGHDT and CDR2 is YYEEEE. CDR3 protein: CASSLGTGQETQYF. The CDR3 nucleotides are TGTGCCAGCAGCCTGGGGACAGGGCAAGAGACCCAGTACTTC.

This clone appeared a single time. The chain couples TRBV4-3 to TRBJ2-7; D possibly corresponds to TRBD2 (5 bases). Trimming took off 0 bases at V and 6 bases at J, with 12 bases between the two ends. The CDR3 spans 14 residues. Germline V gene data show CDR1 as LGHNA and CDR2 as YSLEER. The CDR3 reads CASSQEVTRREQYF. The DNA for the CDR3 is TGCGCCAGCAGCCAAGAAGTAACTAGGCGCGAGCAGTACTTC.

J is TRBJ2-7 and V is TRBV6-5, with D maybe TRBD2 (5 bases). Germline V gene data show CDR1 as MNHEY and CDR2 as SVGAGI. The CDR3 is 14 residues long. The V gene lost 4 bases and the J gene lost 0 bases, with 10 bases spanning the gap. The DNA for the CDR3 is TGTGCCAGCAGTTCCACCGGGAACTCCTACGAGCAGTACTTC. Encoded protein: CASSSTGNSYEQYF.

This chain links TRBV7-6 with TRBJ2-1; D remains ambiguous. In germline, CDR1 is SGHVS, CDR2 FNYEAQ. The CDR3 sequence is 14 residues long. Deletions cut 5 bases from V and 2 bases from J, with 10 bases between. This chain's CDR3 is CASSGRTAYNEQFF. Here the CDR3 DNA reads TGTGCCAGCAGCGGCCGAACCGCCTACAATGAGCAGTTCTTC. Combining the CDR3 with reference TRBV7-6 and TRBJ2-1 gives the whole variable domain GAGVSQSPRYKVTKRGQDVALRCDPISGHVSLYWYRQALGQGPEFLTYFNYEAQQDKSGLPNDRFSAERPEGSISTLTIQRTEQRDSAMYRCASSGRTAYNEQFFGPGTRLTVL.

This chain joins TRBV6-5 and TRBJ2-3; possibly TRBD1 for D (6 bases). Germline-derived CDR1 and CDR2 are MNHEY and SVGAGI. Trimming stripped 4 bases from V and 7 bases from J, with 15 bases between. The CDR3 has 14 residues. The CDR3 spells CASSFGTSLYTQYF. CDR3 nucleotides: TGTGCCAGCAGTTTCGGGACATCTCTTTATACGCAGTATTTT.

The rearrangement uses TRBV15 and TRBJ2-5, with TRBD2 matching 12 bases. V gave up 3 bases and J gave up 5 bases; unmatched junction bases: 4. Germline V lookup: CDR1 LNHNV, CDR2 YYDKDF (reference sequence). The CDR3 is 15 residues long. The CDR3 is CATSSGLAGRETQYF. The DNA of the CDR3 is TGTGCCACCAGCAGTGGACTAGCGGGGCGGGAGACCCAGTACTTC.

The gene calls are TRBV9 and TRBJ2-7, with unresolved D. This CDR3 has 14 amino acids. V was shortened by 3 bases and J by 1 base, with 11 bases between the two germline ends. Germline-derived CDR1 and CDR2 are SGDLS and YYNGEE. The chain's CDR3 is CASSANDISYEQYF. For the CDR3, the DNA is TGTGCCAGCAGCGCTAACGACATATCCTACGAGCAGTACTTC.

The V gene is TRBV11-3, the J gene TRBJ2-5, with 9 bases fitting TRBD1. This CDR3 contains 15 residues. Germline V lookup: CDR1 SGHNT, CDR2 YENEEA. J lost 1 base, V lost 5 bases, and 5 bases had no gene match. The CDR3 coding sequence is TGTGCCAGCAGCCAAGGGACAGGGACCCAAGAGACCCAGTACTTC. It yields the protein CASSQGTGTQETQYF.

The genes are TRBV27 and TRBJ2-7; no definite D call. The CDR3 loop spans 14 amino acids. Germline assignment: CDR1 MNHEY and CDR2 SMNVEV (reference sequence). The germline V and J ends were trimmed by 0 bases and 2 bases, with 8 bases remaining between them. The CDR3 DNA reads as TGTGCCAGCAGTTTATCGGCCACAACCTACGAGCAGTACTTC. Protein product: CASSLSATTYEQYF.

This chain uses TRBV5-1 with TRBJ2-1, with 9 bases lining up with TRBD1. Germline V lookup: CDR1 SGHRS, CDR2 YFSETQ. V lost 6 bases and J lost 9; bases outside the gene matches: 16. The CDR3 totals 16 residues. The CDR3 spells CASTFEGTGGRGEQFF. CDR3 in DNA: TGCGCCAGCACCTTCGAGGGTACAGGGGGCAGGGGTGAGCAGTTCTTC.

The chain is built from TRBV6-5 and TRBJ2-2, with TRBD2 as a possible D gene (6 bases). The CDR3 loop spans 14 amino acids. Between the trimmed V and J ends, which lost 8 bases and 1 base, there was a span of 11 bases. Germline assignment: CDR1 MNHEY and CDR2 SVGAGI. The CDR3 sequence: CASSYSGNTGELFF. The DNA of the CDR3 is TGTGCCAGCTCGTATAGCGGGAACACCGGGGAGCTGTTTTTT.

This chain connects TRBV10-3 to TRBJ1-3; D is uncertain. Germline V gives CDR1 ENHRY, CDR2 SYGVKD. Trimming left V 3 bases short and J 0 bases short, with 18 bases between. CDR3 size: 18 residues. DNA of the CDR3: TGTGCCATCAGTGACCCGATCATGTTAGGGAGCTCTGGAAACACCATATATTTT. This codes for CAISDPIMLGSSGNTIYF.

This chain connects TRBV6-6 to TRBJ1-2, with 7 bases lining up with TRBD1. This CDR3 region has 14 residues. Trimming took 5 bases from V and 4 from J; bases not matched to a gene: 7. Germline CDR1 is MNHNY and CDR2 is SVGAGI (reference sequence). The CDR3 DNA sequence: TGTGCCAGCAGTCAACCGGGACAGAGCTATGGCTACACCTTC. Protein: CASSQPGQSYGYTF.

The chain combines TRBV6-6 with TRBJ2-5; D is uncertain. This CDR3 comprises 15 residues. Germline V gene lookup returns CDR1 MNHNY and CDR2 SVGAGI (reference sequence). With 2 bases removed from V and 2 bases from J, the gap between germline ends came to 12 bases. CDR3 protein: CASSYAPRFQETQYF. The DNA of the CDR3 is TGTGCCAGCAGTTACGCACCTAGATTTCAAGAGACCCAGTACTTC.

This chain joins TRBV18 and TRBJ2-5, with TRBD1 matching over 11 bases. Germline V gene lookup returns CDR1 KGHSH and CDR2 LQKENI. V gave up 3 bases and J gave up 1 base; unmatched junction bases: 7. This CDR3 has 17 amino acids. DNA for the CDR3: TGTGCCAGCTCACCGGACAGGGGGCGTATGGGCCAAGAGACCCAGTACTTC. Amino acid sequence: CASSPDRGRMGQETQYF.

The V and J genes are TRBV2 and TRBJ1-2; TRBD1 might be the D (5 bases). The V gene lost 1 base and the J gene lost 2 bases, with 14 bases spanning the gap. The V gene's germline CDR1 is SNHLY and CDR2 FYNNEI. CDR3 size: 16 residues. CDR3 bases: TGTGCCAGCAGTGAAGTGAAAGGGGAGGTAAACTATGGCTACACCTTC. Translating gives CASSEVKGEVNYGYTF.

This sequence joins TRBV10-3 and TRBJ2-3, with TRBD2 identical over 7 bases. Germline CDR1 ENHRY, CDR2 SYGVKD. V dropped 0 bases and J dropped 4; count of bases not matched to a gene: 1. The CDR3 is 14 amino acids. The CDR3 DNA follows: TGTGCCATCAGTGAGTCGGGAGGGTCAGATACGCAGTATTTT. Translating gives CAISESGGSDTQYF.

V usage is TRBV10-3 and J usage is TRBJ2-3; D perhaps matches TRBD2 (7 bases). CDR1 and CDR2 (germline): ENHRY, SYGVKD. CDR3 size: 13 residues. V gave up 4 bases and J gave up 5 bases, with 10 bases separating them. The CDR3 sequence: CAISGRGQDTQYF. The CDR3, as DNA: TGTGCCATCAGTGGGCGGGGGCAAGATACGCAGTATTTT.

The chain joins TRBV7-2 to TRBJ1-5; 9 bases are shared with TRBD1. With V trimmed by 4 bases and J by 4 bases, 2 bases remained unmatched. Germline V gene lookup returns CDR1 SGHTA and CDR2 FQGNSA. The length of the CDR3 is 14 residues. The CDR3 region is CASSSGTGNQPQHF. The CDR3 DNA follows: TGTGCCAGCAGCTCGGGGACAGGGAATCAGCCCCAGCATTTT.

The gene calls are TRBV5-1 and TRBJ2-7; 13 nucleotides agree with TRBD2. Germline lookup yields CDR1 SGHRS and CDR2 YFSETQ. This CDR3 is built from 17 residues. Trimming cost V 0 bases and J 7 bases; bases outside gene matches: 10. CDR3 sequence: CASSLEAWGLAGSEQYF. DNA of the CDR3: TGCGCCAGCAGCTTGGAGGCGTGGGGACTAGCGGGGTCAGAGCAGTACTTC. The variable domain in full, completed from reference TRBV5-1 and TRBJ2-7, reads KAGVTQTPRYLIKTRGQQVTLSCSPISGHRSVSWYQQTPGQGLQFLFEYFSETQRNKGNFPGRFSGRQFSNSRSEMNVSTLELGDSALYLCASSLEAWGLAGSEQYFGPGTRLTVT.

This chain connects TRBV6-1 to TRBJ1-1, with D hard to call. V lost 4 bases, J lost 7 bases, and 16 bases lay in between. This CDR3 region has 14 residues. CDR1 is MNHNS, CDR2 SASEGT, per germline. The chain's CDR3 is CASSAGHPGSEAFF. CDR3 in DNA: TGTGCCAGCAGTGCCGGGCATCCGGGGAGTGAAGCTTTCTTT.

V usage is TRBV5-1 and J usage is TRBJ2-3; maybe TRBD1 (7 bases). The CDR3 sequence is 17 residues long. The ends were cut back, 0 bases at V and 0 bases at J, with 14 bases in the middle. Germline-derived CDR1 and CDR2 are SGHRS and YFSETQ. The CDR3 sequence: CASSLAGGGLSTDTQYF. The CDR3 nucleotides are TGCGCCAGCAGCTTGGCCGGAGGGGGCCTTAGCACAGATACGCAGTATTTT.